Listed here are 32 T cell receptor beta chains from one sample, sequenced in a study of Graves' ophthalmopathy and Graves' hyperthyroidism. Beta-chain TCR CDR3 regions were amplified from RNA transcripts. Following a first-round RT-PCR that used HTBI primers, a second-round multiplex PCR was carried out. One entry per CDR3 protein, called by TCRdb with MiXCR from the multiplex PCR reads. The sample shows 350,000 to 450,000 distinct CDR3 sequences, more than 20% of them seen only once. Specimen: peripheral blood. These receptors originate from a woman younger than 30 with stable Graves' hyperthyroidism.

This clonotype was counted ten times or more. The chain combines TRBV7-9 with TRBJ2-5; TRBD1 matches 8 bases. V shed 0 bases and J 5 bases; nucleotides not matched to a gene: 2. The CDR3 spans 14 residues. Germline CDR1 and CDR2: SEHNR and FQNEAQ (reference sequence). DNA of the CDR3: TGTGCCAGCAGCTTAGCGTACAGGGGGGAGACCCAGTACTTC. Encoded protein: CASSLAYRGETQYF.

This clonotype showed up just a few times. This CDR3 is CASSLDFQGNYGYTF. CDR3 DNA: TGTGCCAGCAGCTTAGATTTTCAGGGGAACTATGGCTACACCTTC. The chain carries TRBV11-2 and TRBJ1-2, with D possibly being TRBD1 (6 bases). Trimming pared 0 bases from V and 2 bases from J, leaving 10 bases between. The CDR3 length is 15 residues. Germline V gives CDR1 SGHAT, CDR2 FQNNGV.

To note about this clonotype: Just one base apart from a much larger clone, this may be a read error. The chain employs TRBV15 and TRBJ2-4; D is perhaps TRBD1 or TRBD2 (7 bases each). CDR3 length: 17 amino acids. CDR1 is LNHNV and CDR2 is YYDKDF in the germline V gene (reference sequence). The CDR3 protein is CATSRVLGRGPKNIKYF. The CDR3 DNA reads TGTGCCACCAGCAGGGTCTTGGGGAGGGGGCCCAAAAACATTAAGTACTTC.

This clonotype was recorded many times. The V and J genes are TRBV5-1 and TRBJ1-1; D is unclear. Trimming pared 0 bases from V and 4 bases from J, leaving 7 bases between. CDR3 length equals 13 residues. Germline-derived CDR1 and CDR2 are SGHRS and YFSETQ. CDR3 loop: CASSLERSTEAFF. Written as DNA, the CDR3 is TGCGCCAGCAGCTTGGAGCGAAGCACTGAAGCTTTCTTT.

This clonotype has a handful of counts. The CDR3 coding sequence is TGTGCCAGCAGTCGAGGGGGACTCCTATTCTATGGCTACACCTTC. This encodes CASSRGGLLFYGYTF. This chain joins TRBV6-1 and TRBJ1-2; D perhaps matches TRBD1 (6 bases). Trimming cost V 5 bases and J 4 bases, with 17 bases left between them. Per the germline V gene, CDR1 is MNHNS and CDR2 is SASEGT. The CDR3 consists of 15 residues.

This clonotype was seen just once. The chain joins TRBV12-3 or TRBV12-4 to TRBJ1-5; D may be TRBD1 (6 bases). The ends were cut back, 9 bases at V and 2 bases at J, with 14 bases in the middle. This CDR3 is built from 14 residues. The DNA for the CDR3 is TGTGCCAGTCGAAACAGGGAGGGCAATCAGCCCCAGCATTTT. Protein: CASRNREGNQPQHF.

This clonotype was counted many times. The chain joins TRBV20-1 to TRBJ1-1; no reliable D call. Trimming shortened V by 3 bases and J by 10 bases, and 9 bases separated the two germline ends. The CDR3 consists of 10 residues. Germline values: CDR1 DFQATT, CDR2 SNEGSKA (reference sequence). CDR3 protein: CSASAAAAFF. CDR3 sequence (DNA): TGCAGTGCTAGCGCAGCAGCAGCTTTCTTT.

This clonotype showed up many times. The chain has TRBV14 and TRBJ2-5; D unresolved. Germline V gene lookup returns CDR1 SGHDN and CDR2 FVKESK. Trimming shortened V by 5 bases and J by 7 bases, and 11 bases separated the two germline ends. CDR3 length: 12 residues. The DNA for the CDR3 is TGTGCCAGCAGCTACGGCCCGGCGACCCAGTACTTC. It codes for CASSYGPATQYF.

CDR3 nucleotide sequence: TGTGCCAGCAGCGCAGAGAGGACTAGGCCCGGGGAGCTGTTTTTT. As protein: CASSAERTRPGELFF. This rearrangement joins TRBV7-9 to TRBJ2-2; 7 bases line up with TRBD2. Germline V gives CDR1 SEHNR, CDR2 FQNEAQ (reference sequence). J was trimmed by 6 bases and V by 5 bases; bases with no gene match: 9. The CDR3 extends over 15 amino acids.

This clonotype was observed once. At one boundary the junction diverges from the germline segment, which might be a read error. The chain joins TRBV19 to TRBJ2-6; 7 positions agree with TRBD1. The germline V gene encodes CDR1 LNHDA and CDR2 SQIVND (reference sequence). This CDR3 comprises 16 residues. CDR3 nucleotide sequence: TGTGCCAGTACCCTACTGACAGGGTTTGGGGCCAAAGTCCTGACTTTC. It codes for CASTLLTGFGAKVLTF.

This clonotype was detected ten times or more. The V gene is TRBV20-1, the J gene TRBJ2-5, with D possibly being TRBD1 or TRBD2 (5 bases each). The CDR3 is 13 amino acids. V shed 2 bases and J shed 2 bases, with 9 bases lying between them. Germline-derived CDR1 and CDR2 are DFQATT and SNEGSKA (reference sequence). CDR3 in amino acids: CSARRDLQETQYF. DNA for the CDR3: TGCAGTGCTAGAAGGGACCTTCAAGAGACCCAGTACTTC.

This clonotype was found many times. V is TRBV7-9 and J is TRBJ1-1; D is uncertain. This CDR3 comprises 15 residues. Trimming removed 11 bases at V and 0 bases at J, with 19 bases between. Germline lookup yields CDR1 SEHNR and CDR2 FQNEAQ (reference sequence). The CDR3 loop reads CAAGGWRTMNTEAFF. The CDR3, as DNA: TGTGCCGCCGGTGGCTGGAGAACCATGAACACTGAAGCTTTCTTT.

The genes are TRBV28 and TRBJ2-5; TRBD2 is a possible D gene (6 bases). Germline CDR1 MDHEN, CDR2 SYDVKM. CDR3 length equals 17 residues. Trimming stripped 2 bases from V and 2 bases from J, with 18 bases between. In DNA form, the CDR3 reads TGTGCCAGCAGTTTAAGCGCCGGGGGAAGACTTCAAGAGACCCAGTACTTC. This encodes CASSLSAGGRLQETQYF.

This clonotype was detected ten times or more. The rearrangement links TRBV6-1 to TRBJ1-2; 8 bases are a match to TRBD1. V trimming: 8 bases; J trimming: 7 bases; junction bases outside the gene matches: 9. The CDR3 spans 13 residues. Germline CDR1 and CDR2: MNHNS and SASEGT. CDR3: CASLFGDRGGYTF. CDR3 bases: TGTGCCAGCCTCTTTGGAGACAGGGGTGGCTACACCTTC.

Details on this clonotype: Germline is not matched at one junction end, which may reflect a read error. The V call is TRBV10-3, the J call TRBJ1-1, with a weak D call TRBD1 (6 bases). This CDR3 has 13 residues. Germline V gene sequence: CDR1 ENHRY, CDR2 SYGVKD. The CDR3 reads CAISGRGNPEAFF. The CDR3 DNA reads as TGTGCCATCAGTGGAAGGGGGAACCCTGAAGCTTTCTTT.

This clonotype was detected ten times or more. This sequence joins TRBV7-2 and TRBJ2-2; a possible D gene is TRBD2 (5 bases). This CDR3 is 14 amino acids long. The V gene's germline CDR1 is SGHTA and CDR2 FQGNSA. Trimming stripped 1 base from V and 7 bases from J, with 10 bases between. CDR3 nucleotide sequence: TGTGCCAGCAGCTTAGGACCCGGGGACGGGGAGCTGTTTTTT. As protein: CASSLGPGDGELFF. Using reference TRBV7-2 and TRBJ2-2 for the parts outside the CDR3, the full variable domain is GAGVSQSPSNKVTEKGKDVELRCDPISGHTALYWYRQSLGQGLEFLIYFQGNSAPDKSGLPSDRFSAERTGGSVSTLTIQRTQQEDSAVYLCASSLGPGDGELFFGEGSRLTVL.

In this sample, this clonotype turned up a few times. This sequence joins TRBV28 and TRBJ2-5, with a tentative D call TRBD2 (5 bases). V shed 6 bases and J shed 5 bases, with 13 bases lying between them. The CDR3 has 13 residues. CDR1 is MDHEN and CDR2 is SYDVKM in the germline V gene. The CDR3 sequence is CASRWTPAETQYF. The CDR3 DNA is TGTGCCAGCAGATGGACTCCCGCGGAGACCCAGTACTTC. The full variable domain, completed using reference TRBV28 and TRBJ2-5, is DVKVTQSSRYLVKRTGEKVFLECVQDMDHENMFWYRQDPGLGLRLIYFSYDVKMKEKGDIPEGYSVSREKKERFSLILESASTNQTSMYLCASRWTPAETQYFGPGTRLLVL.

Many counts were recorded for this clonotype. The gene calls are TRBV6-5 and TRBJ2-7, with 7 bases aligning to TRBD1. Germline CDR1 reads MNHEY; CDR2 reads SVGAGI. The V segment lost 4 bases and the J segment 5 bases; nucleotides outside the gene matches: 11. This CDR3 comprises 15 residues. CDR3: CASSWAGDSADEQYF. The CDR3 region has the DNA TGTGCCAGCAGTTGGGCCGGGGACAGCGCCGACGAGCAGTACTTC.

As to this clonotype: A much larger clone is a single base away; this may be a read error. This chain joins TRBV5-1 and TRBJ2-7; D remains ambiguous. This CDR3 spans 14 amino acids. Germline CDR1 SGHRS, CDR2 YFSETQ. The CDR3 DNA is TGCGCCAGCAGCTTGCATTACAGCTCCTACGTGCAGTACTTC. Translating it yields CASSLHYSSYVQYF.

On this clonotype: With a much larger clone just one base away, this may be a read error. The rearrangement links TRBV28 to TRBJ1-1; the D gene is possibly TRBD1 (6 bases). From germline, CDR1 is MDHEN and CDR2 SYDVKM. The CDR3 runs to 15 residues. The DNA of the CDR3 is TGTGCCAGCAGTTTACCTGGGACACTGGGCACTGAAGATTTCTTT. This encodes CASSLPGTLGTEDFF.

This clonotype showed up many times. This sequence joins TRBV5-5 and TRBJ2-7; 8 nucleotides line up with TRBD1. The J segment lost 12 bases and the V segment lost 0 bases, leaving 5 bases of the junction unmatched. The CDR3 sequence is 12 residues long. Germline V gives CDR1 SGHKS, CDR2 YYEKEE (reference sequence). The CDR3 loop is CASSLVGQVWYF. The CDR3 nucleotides are TGTGCCAGCAGCTTGGTGGGACAGGTCTGGTACTTC.

This clonotype was observed many times. The rearrangement links TRBV6-5 to TRBJ1-1; weak D call: TRBD1 (5 bases). V gave up 1 base and J gave up 2 bases, with 14 bases separating them. The length of the CDR3 is 16 residues. Per the germline V gene, CDR1 is MNHEY and CDR2 is SVGAGI. The CDR3 protein is CASSYFLDSFNTEAFF. The CDR3 bases are TGTGCCAGCAGTTACTTCCTAGACAGTTTTAACACTGAAGCTTTCTTT.

This clonotype was seen once. V is TRBV6-5 and J is TRBJ1-2, with D unclear. Germline V gives CDR1 MNHEY, CDR2 SVGAGI. This CDR3 comprises 13 residues. The ends were cut back, 4 bases at V and 3 bases at J, with 9 bases in the middle. The DNA of the CDR3 is TGTGCCAGCAGTTTGCCAAACGACTATGGCTACACCTTC. It codes for CASSLPNDYGYTF.

This clonotype was seen repeatedly, ten times or more. The chain uses TRBV28 and TRBJ2-4; unclear D gene. Germline CDR1 and CDR2: MDHEN and SYDVKM. With 6 bases removed from V and 11 bases from J, the gap between germline ends came to 17 bases. The CDR3 has 13 residues. This CDR3 is CASSLSLNGLQYF. The DNA for the CDR3 is TGTGCCAGCAGCTTAAGCCTAAACGGCCTTCAGTACTTC.

There are many counts of this clonotype. The rearrangement uses TRBV12-3 or TRBV12-4 and TRBJ1-5; tentatively, D is TRBD1 (6 bases). Trimming cost V 8 bases and J 2 bases, with 13 bases left between them. The CDR3 runs to 14 residues. CDR3: CASRRGHGNQPQHF. The CDR3 DNA follows: TGTGCCAGCCGTCGGGGGCATGGCAATCAGCCCCAGCATTTT.

The CDR3 DNA sequence: TGTGCCAGCAGTAATCCCGGGACAGGGAATCAGCCCCAGCATTTT. Its protein product is CASSNPGTGNQPQHF. V and J are TRBV2 and TRBJ1-5; 9 positions match TRBD1. CDR1 SNHLY and CDR2 FYNNEI come from the germline V gene. The CDR3 spans 15 residues. J gave up 4 bases and V 5 bases, and 6 bases lay outside the gene matches. Filled out from reference TRBV2 and TRBJ1-5, the complete variable domain reads EPEVTQTPSHQVTQMGQEVILRCVPISNHLYFYWYRQILGQKVEFLVSFYNNEISEKSEIFDDQFSVERPDGSNFTLKIRSTKLEDSAMYFCASSNPGTGNQPQHFGDGTRLSIL.

This clonotype has at least ten counts. The V and J genes are TRBV28 and TRBJ2-7; D is undetermined. CDR1 and CDR2 (germline): MDHEN, SYDVKM. The CDR3 runs to 13 residues. V was shortened by 2 bases and J by 4 bases, with 9 bases between the two germline ends. Here the CDR3 reads CASSLVGRYEQYF. CDR3 bases: TGTGCCAGCAGTTTAGTCGGACGTTACGAGCAGTACTTC.

This clonotype appeared a few times. A junction boundary mismatches the germline segment, possibly from a read error. The chain carries TRBV12-3 or TRBV12-4 and TRBJ2-7; 12 bases agree with TRBD2. The CDR3 is 14 amino acids. The CDR3: CASSLAGGSNEQYF. CDR3 coding DNA: TGTGCCAGCAGTCTAGCGGGAGGGTCCAACGAGCAGTACTTC.

This rearrangement joins TRBV11-2 to TRBJ2-5; perhaps TRBD2 as D (5 bases). The CDR3 spans 17 residues. CDR1 and CDR2 (germline): SGHAT, FQNNGV. V dropped 4 bases and J dropped 5 bases, with 23 bases sitting between them. CDR3 DNA: TGTGCCAGCAGCTCTATCTTCCGGGGTGGTGGTTCGGAGACCCAGTACTTC. Its translation is CASSSIFRGGGSETQYF.

This clonotype was counted many times. The V gene is TRBV6-5, the J gene TRBJ1-1, with unresolved D. The CDR3 contains 13 residues. The V gene's germline CDR1 is MNHEY and CDR2 SVGAGI. Between the trimmed V and J ends, which lost 4 bases and 4 bases, there was a span of 10 bases. This chain's CDR3 is CASSLSLPTEAFF. CDR3 sequence (DNA): TGTGCCAGCAGTTTGTCCTTACCCACTGAAGCTTTCTTT.

In its sample, this clonotype was seen many times. This chain uses TRBV10-3 with TRBJ2-2; 13 bases fit TRBD2. Germline V lookup: CDR1 ENHRY, CDR2 SYGVKD. V lost 2 bases and J lost 5; bases outside the gene matches: 2. The CDR3 has 16 amino acids. The CDR3 DNA sequence: TGTGCCATCAGTGAGGGACTAGCGGGAGCTACCGGGGAGCTGTTTTTT. This gives the protein CAISEGLAGATGELFF.

This clonotype was detected ten times or more. V gene TRBV4-2 combines with J gene TRBJ2-7; no definite D call. The CDR3 contains 13 residues. The V end lost 3 bases, the J end lost 3 bases, and 9 bases lay between the germline ends. Germline CDR1 reads LGHNA; CDR2 reads YNFKEQ. CDR3 sequence (DNA): TGTGCCAGCAGCCATACGAAGGTCTACGAGCAGTACTTC. This codes for CASSHTKVYEQYF.